Listed here are 14 T cell receptor beta chains from one sample, sequenced in a study of blood T cell repertoires in COVID-19 (dated by TCRdb to 2020 to 2021). Libraries were constructed by the immunoSEQ multiplex PCR assay. As stored in TCRdb, this immuneACCESS dataset retains in-frame rearrangements with V and J assigned. A fraction of the clones does not appear; measured against another copy, unresolved V genes explain less than half of the discrepancy, and the remainder lacks a known reason. This sample comprises roughly 57,000 clones, approximately 80% of them detected only once. The ten most abundant clones make up around two fifths of the sample. Sequencing was performed on peripheral blood. The receptors originated from a man aged 65 to 79 with active or convalescent COVID-19.

The rearrangement joins TRBV12-3 or TRBV12-4 to TRBJ2-1; 7 nucleotides line up with TRBD1. The CDR3 runs to 13 residues. The J segment lost 15 bases and the V segment lost 2 bases, leaving 10 bases of the junction unmatched. The CDR3, as DNA: TGTGCCAGCAGTTTATCTCCCGGGACAGATCGGTTCTTC. Protein sequence: CASSLSPGTDRFF.

This clone was seen only a few times. This chain links TRBV6-5 with TRBJ1-2; no clear D. Looked up from germline, CDR1 is MNHEY and CDR2 is SVGAGI. With 2 bases removed from V and 4 bases from J, the gap between germline ends came to 8 bases. The CDR3 length is 13 residues. DNA for the CDR3: TGTGCCAGCAGTTACGGGTCTAGCTATGGCTACACCTTC. Residues: CASSYGSSYGYTF.

The V gene is TRBV7-3, the J gene TRBJ1-5; no reliable D call. The CDR3 contains 13 residues. The ends were cut back, 3 bases at V and 5 bases at J, with 8 bases in the middle. CDR1 and CDR2 (germline): SGHTA, FQGTGA. The CDR3 DNA follows: TGTGCCAGCAGCTTGGGCCGTCATCAGCCCCAGCATTTT. Translated, it gives CASSLGRHQPQHF.

The rearrangement uses TRBV30 and TRBJ2-3, with D tentatively TRBD2 (6 bases). CDR1 is GTSNPN and CDR2 is SVGIG in the germline V gene (reference sequence). The CDR3 runs to 14 residues. V was pared by 1 base and J by 5 bases, with 13 bases between. As DNA, the CDR3 is TGTGCCTGGAGTGGAGGGAGGAGGGTAGATACGCAGTATTTT. This encodes CAWSGGRRVDTQYF.

The chain combines TRBV28 with TRBJ2-2, with TRBD2 matching over 11 bases. Germline V gene sequence: CDR1 MDHEN, CDR2 SYDVKM. V was clipped by 6 bases and J by 3 bases; unmatched bases: 3. This CDR3 region has 15 residues. This CDR3 is CASRLAGVDTGELFF. The CDR3 bases are TGTGCCAGCAGACTAGCGGGAGTAGACACCGGGGAGCTGTTTTTT.

In this sample, this clone turned up a few times. This chain connects TRBV21-1 to TRBJ1-1; no DNA check was done on the table's D call, TRBD1. TRBV21-1 counts as a pseudogene. This CDR3 has 16 residues. The chain's CDR3 is CASPNGRGEMGTEAFF. The CDR3 DNA is TGTGCCAGCCCCAATGGCAGGGGTGAAATGGGGACTGAAGCTTTCTTT.

This chain links TRBV5-1 with TRBJ2-1; 7 nucleotides agree with TRBD2. Per germline, CDR1 SGHRS and CDR2 YFSETQ. Trimming at V came to 1 base and at J to 5 bases, leaving 6 bases not matched to a gene. This CDR3 has 15 amino acids. CDR3 loop: CASSLYAGANNEQFF. Written as DNA, the CDR3 is TGCGCCAGCAGCTTGTACGCGGGAGCGAACAATGAGCAGTTCTTC.

The V gene is TRBV2, the J gene TRBJ1-2, with TRBD1 matching over 7 bases. This CDR3 comprises 14 residues. CDR1 SNHLY and CDR2 FYNNEI come from the germline V gene. Unmatched junction bases numbered 7, after V lost 5 bases and J lost 4 bases. The CDR3 DNA follows: TGTGCCAGCAGTAGACAGGGAGGTGGCTATGGCTACACCTTC. Translated, it gives CASSRQGGGYGYTF.

A remark on this clone: At one of its ends the junction is not consistent with the germline gene, which may arise from a read error. The chain links TRBV7-2 to TRBJ1-2, with 8 positions matching TRBD1. Germline CDR1 is SGHTA and CDR2 is FQGNSA. This CDR3 spans 12 amino acids. In nucleotides, the CDR3 is TGTGCCATCTTCACTTTAAGACAGGGGAGGATCTTC. This translates into CAIFTLRQGRIF.

DNA of the CDR3: TGTGCCAGCAGCCAAGAGATCTCAGGGATGGAGACCCAGTACTTC. It encodes CASSQEISGMETQYF. The rearrangement joins TRBV4-2 to TRBJ2-5; D is perhaps TRBD1 (5 bases). The V gene's germline CDR1 is LGHNA and CDR2 YNFKEQ. The germline V and J ends were trimmed by 0 bases and 5 bases, with 13 bases remaining between them. The CDR3 is 15 amino acids.

This clone was observed a single time. The V call is TRBV7-2, the J call TRBJ1-3, with TRBD1 identical over 7 bases. Per the germline V gene, CDR1 is SGHTA and CDR2 is FQGNSA. Trimming cost V 5 bases and J 4 bases; bases outside gene matches: 8. CDR3 size: 15 residues. CDR3 loop: CASSPRQGFGNTIYF. DNA of the CDR3: TGTGCCAGCAGCCCTCGACAGGGATTCGGAAACACCATATATTTT.

This rearrangement joins TRBV19 to TRBJ2-7, with 9 bases identical to TRBD1. CDR3 size: 15 residues. In germline, CDR1 is LNHDA, CDR2 SQIVND (reference sequence). After removal of 2 bases from V and 2 bases from J, the junction contained 4 bases not matched to a gene. This CDR3 is CASSISGTGTYEQYF. In DNA, the CDR3 is TGTGCCAGTAGTATAAGTGGGACAGGGACCTACGAGCAGTACTTC.

This clone came up once. This chain joins TRBV5-1 and TRBJ1-1; 8 nucleotides agree with TRBD1. Germline trimming cut 3 bases from V and 1 base from J; bases unmatched to any gene: 5. This CDR3 has 15 amino acids. In germline, CDR1 is SGHRS, CDR2 YFSETQ. The CDR3 DNA sequence: TGCGCCAGCAGCTCACAGGGGGGATCGAACACTGAAGCTTTCTTT. Translated: CASSSQGGSNTEAFF.

The chain carries TRBV4-2 and TRBJ1-1; no definite D call. The CDR3 is made up of 14 amino acids. V lost 0 bases and J 0 bases, leaving 5 bases between the germline ends. Germline V lookup: CDR1 LGHNA, CDR2 YNFKEQ. Written as DNA, the CDR3 is TGTGCCAGCAGCCAAGACAATCTGAACACTGAAGCTTTCTTT. Residues: CASSQDNLNTEAFF.